This TCR beta chain was sequenced for a study of cytomegalovirus exposure and HLA in healthy donors. Study-level findings and limits: Segments of the TCR beta V type were, in most cases, productive about 90% or about 30% of the time in an earlier analysis.

Researchers ran the PCR with 60 Vbeta and 13 Jbeta primers. Sequencing used immunoSEQ multiplex PCR; TCRdb keeps in-frame clones, though not all of them. This sample has 100,000 to 150,000 clones, with about 80% found just once. As for this clone: Its matching antigen is unknown.

The donors (healthy individuals) were bone marrow donors. This CDR3 is built from 16 residues. The ends lost 2 bases at V and 0 bases at J; junction bases unmatched: 2. Germline CDR1 and CDR2: SQVTM and ANQGSEA. The receptor was isolated from a man aged 40-49 years in good health and CMV-seronegative. Material for sequencing was PBMCs. The chain couples TRBV29-1 to TRBJ2-1; 12 bases are shared with TRBD2. In DNA, the CDR3 is TGCAGCGTTGAATTGGGACTAGCGGGCTCCTACAATGAGCAGTTCTTC. As protein: CSVELGLAGSYNEQFF.